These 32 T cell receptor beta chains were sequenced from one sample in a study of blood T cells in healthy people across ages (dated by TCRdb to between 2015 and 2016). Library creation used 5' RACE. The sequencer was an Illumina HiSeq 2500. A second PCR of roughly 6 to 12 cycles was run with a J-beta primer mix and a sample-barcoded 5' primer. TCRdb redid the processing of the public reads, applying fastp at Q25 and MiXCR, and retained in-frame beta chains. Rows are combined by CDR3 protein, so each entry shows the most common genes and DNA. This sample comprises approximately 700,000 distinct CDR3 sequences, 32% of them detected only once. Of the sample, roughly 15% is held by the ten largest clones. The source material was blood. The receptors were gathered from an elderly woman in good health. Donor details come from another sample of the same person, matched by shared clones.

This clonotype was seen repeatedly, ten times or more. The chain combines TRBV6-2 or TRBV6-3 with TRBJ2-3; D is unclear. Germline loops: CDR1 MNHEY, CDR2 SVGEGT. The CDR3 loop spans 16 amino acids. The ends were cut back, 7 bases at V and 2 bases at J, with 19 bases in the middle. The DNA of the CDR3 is TGTGCCAGCACCCGCGGCTCGGGTTCAACCACAGATACGCAGTATTTT. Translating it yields CASTRGSGSTTDTQYF.

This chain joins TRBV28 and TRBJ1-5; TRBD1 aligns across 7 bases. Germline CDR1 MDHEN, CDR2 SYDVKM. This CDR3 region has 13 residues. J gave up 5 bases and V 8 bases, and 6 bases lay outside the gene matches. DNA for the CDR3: TGTGCCAGCGCAGACAGGGAGGATCAGCCCCAGCATTTT. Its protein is CASADREDQPQHF.

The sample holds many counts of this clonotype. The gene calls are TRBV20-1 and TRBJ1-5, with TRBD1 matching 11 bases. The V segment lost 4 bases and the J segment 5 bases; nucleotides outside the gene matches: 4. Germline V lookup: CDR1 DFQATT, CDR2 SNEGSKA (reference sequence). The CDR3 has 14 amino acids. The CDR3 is CSATRTGGYQPQHF. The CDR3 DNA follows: TGCAGTGCTACCCGGACAGGGGGCTATCAGCCCCAGCATTTT.

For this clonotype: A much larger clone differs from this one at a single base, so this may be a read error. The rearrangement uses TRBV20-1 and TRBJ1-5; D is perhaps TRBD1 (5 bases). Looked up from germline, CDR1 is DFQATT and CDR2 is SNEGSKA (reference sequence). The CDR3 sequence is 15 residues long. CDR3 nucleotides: TGCAGTGCACAAGGGCAGGGTGTTCAGTCTCAGCCCCGGCATTTT. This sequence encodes CSAQGQGVQSQPRHF.

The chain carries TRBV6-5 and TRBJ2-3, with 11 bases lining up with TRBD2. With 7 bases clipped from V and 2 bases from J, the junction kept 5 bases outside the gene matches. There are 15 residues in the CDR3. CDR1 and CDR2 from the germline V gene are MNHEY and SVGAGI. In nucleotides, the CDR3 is TGTGCCAGCAATCTAGCGGGGGGCTACACAGATACGCAGTATTTT. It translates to CASNLAGGYTDTQYF.

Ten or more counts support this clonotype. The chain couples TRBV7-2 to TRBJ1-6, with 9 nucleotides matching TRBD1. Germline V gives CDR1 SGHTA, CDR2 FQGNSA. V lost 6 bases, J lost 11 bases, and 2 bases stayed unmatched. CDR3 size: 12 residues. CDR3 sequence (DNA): TGTGCCAGCAGGCGGACAGGGGCACCCCTCCACTTT. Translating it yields CASRRTGAPLHF.

The CDR3 protein is CASSWSTGANVLTF. The CDR3 coding sequence is TGTGCCAGCAGCTGGTCCACTGGGGCCAACGTCCTGACTTTC. This rearrangement joins TRBV7-2 to TRBJ2-6; D not resolved. The CDR3 runs 14 residues. Germline CDR1 is SGHTA and CDR2 is FQGNSA. The V end was cut by 4 bases, the J end by 2 bases, with 6 bases between.

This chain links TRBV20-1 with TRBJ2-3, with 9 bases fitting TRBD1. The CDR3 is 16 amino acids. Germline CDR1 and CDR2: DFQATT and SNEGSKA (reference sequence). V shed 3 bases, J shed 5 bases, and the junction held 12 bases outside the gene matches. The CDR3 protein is CSASDYGTGPLDTQYF. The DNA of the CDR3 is TGCAGTGCTAGTGACTACGGGACAGGGCCTTTAGATACGCAGTATTTT.

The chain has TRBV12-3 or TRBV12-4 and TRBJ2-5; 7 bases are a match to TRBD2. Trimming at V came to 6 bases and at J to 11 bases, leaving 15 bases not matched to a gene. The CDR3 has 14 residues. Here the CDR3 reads CASRLGDYHNEQYF. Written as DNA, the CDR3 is TGTGCCAGCAGGCTAGGGGACTACCACAATGAGCAGTACTTC.

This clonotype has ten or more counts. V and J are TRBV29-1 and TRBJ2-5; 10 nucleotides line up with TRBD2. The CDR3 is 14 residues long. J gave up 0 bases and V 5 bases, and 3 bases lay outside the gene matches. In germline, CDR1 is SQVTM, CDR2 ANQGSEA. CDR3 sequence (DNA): TGCAGCGTTAGACTAGCGGGCTACCAAGAGACCCAGTACTTC. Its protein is CSVRLAGYQETQYF.

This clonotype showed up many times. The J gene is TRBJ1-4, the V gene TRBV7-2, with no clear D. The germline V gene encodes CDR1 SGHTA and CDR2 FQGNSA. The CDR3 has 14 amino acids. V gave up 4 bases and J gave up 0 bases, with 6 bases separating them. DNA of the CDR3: TGTGCCAGCAGCTACCGTGCAACTAATGAAAAACTGTTTTTT. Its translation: CASSYRATNEKLFF.

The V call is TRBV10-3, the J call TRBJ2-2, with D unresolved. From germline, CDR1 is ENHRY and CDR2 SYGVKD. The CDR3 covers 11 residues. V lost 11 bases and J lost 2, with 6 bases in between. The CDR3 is CAVLNTGELFF. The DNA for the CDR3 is TGTGCCGTTTTAAACACCGGGGAGCTGTTTTTT.

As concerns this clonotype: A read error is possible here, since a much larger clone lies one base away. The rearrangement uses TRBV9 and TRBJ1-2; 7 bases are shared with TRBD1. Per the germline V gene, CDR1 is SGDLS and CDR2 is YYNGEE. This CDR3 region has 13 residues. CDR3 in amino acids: CASSATRGYGYIF. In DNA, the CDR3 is TGTGCCAGCAGCGCAACCAGGGGGTATGGCTACATCTTC.

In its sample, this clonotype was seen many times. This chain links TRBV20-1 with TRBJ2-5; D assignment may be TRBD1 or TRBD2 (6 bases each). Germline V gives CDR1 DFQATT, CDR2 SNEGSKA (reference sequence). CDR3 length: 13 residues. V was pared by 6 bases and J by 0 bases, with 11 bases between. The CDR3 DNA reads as TGCAGTGCAAGGGGGGCGTACCAAGAGACCCAGTACTTC. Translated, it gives CSARGAYQETQYF.

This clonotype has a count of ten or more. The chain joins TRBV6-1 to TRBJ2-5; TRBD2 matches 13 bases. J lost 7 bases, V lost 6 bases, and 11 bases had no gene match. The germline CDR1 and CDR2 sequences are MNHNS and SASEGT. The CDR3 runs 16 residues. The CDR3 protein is CASRVTSGGAYGTQYF. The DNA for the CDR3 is TGTGCCAGCAGAGTCACTAGCGGGGGGGCGTACGGGACCCAGTACTTC.

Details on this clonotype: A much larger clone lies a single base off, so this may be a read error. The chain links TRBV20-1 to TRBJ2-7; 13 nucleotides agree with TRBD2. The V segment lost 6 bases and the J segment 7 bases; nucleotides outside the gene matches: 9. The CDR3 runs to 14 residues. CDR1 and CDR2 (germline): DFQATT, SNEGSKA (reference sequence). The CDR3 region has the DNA TGCAGTGCCATACTAGCGGGGGGGCCGTTTGAGCAGTACTTC. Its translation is CSAILAGGPFEQYF.

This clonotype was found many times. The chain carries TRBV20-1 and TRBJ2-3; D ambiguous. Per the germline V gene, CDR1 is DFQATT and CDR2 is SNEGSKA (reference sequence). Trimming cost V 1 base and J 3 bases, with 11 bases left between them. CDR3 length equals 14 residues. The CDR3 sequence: CSARASYWTDTQYF. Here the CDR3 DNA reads TGCAGTGCTAGAGCGTCCTACTGGACAGATACGCAGTATTTT.

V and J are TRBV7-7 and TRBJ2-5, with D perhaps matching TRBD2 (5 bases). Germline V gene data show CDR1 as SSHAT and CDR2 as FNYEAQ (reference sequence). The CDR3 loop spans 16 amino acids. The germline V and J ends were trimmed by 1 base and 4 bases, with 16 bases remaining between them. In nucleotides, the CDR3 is TGTGCCAGCAGCTTAGGGAGGATCGCGGGTGGAGAGACCCAGTACTTC. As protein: CASSLGRIAGGETQYF.

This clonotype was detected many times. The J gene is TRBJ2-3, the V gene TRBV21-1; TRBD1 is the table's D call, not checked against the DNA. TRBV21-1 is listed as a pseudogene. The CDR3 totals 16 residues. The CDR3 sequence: CASSAQSPNQTDTQYF. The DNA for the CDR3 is TGTGCCAGCAGCGCTCAATCCCCCAACCAAACAGATACGCAGTATTTT.

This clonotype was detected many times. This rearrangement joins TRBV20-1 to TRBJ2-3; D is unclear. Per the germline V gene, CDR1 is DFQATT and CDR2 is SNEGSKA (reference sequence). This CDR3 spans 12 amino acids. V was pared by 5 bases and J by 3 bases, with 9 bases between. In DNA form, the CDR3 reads TGCAGTGCTGCCCCGAAGACAGATACGCAGTATTTT. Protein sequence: CSAAPKTDTQYF.

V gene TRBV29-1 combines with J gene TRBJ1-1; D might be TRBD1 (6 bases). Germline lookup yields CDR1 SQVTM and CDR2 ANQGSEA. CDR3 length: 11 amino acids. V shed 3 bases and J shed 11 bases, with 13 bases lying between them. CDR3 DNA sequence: TGCAGCGTTGAGGGAACAGGGTTGGCTTTCTTT. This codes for CSVEGTGLAFF.

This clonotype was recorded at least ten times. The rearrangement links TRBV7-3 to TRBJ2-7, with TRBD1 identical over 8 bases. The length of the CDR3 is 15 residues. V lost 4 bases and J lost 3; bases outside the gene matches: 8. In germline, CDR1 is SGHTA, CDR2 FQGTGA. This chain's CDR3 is CASSYQTGALYEQYF. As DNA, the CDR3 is TGTGCCAGCAGCTATCAGACAGGGGCCCTCTACGAGCAGTACTTC.

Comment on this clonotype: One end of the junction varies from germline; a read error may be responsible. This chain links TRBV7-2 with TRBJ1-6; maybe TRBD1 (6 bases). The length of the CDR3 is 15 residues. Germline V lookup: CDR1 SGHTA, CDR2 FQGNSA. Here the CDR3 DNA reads TGTGCCAACAGCCCCCTCGGGGGCGAAGGTTCACCCCCCCACTTT. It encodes CANSPLGGEGSPPHF.

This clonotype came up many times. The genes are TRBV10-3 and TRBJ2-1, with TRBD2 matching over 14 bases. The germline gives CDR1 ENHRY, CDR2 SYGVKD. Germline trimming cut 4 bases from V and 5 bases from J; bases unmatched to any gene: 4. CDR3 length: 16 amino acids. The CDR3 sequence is CAISGGTSGGNNEQFF. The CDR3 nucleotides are TGTGCCATCAGTGGAGGGACTAGCGGGGGAAACAATGAGCAGTTCTTC.

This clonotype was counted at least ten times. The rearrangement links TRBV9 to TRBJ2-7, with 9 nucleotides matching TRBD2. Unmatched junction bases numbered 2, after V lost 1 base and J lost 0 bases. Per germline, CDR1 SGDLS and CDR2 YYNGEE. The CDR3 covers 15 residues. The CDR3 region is CASSVTAGGSYEQYF. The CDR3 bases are TGTGCCAGCAGCGTAACAGCGGGGGGCTCCTACGAGCAGTACTTC. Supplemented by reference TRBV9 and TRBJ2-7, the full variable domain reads DSGVTQTPKHLITATGQRVTLRCSPRSGDLSVYWYQQSLDQGLQFLIQYYNGEERAKGNILERFSAQQFPDLHSELNLSSLELGDSALYFCASSVTAGGSYEQYFGPGTRLTVT.

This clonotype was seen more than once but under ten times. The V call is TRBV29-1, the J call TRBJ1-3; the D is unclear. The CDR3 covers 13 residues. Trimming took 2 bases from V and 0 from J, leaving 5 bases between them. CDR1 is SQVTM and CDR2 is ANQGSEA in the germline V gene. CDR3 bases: TGCAGCGTTGAACCAGGCTCTGGAAACACCATATATTTT. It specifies CSVEPGSGNTIYF.

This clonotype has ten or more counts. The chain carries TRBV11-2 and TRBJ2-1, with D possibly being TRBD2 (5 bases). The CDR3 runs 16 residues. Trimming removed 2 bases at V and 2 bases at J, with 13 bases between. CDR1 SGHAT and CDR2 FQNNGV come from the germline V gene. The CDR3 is CASSLLGSGAYNEQFF. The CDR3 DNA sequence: TGTGCCAGCAGCTTACTTGGAAGCGGCGCCTACAATGAGCAGTTCTTC.

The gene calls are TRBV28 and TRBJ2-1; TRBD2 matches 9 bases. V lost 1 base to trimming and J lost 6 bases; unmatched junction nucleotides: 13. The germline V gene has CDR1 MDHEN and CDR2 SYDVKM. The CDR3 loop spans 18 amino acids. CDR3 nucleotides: TGTGCCAGCAGTTTATTTGGGGCGGGAGGGCCGGCGGGCAATGAGCAGTTCTTC. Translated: CASSLFGAGGPAGNEQFF.

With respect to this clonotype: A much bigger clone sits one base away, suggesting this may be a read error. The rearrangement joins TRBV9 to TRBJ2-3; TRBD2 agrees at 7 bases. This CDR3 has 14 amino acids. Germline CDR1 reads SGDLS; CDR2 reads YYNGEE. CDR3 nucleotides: TGTGCCGGCAGCGTAAACGGGGGGACAGATACGCAGTATTTT. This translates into CAGSVNGGTDTQYF. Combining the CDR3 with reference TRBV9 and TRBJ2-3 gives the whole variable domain DSGVTQTPKHLITATGQRVTLRCSPRSGDLSVYWYQQSLDQGLQFLIQYYNGEERAKGNILERFSAQQFPDLHSELNLSSLELGDSALYFCAGSVNGGTDTQYFGPGTRLTVL.

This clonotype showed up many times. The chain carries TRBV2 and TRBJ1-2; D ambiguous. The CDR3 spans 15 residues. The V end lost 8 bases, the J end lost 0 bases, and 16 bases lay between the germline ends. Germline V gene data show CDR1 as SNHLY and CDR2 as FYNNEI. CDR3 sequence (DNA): TGTGCCAGCGGCTTCGTGGGCCGAGCTAACTATGGCTACACCTTC. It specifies CASGFVGRANYGYTF.

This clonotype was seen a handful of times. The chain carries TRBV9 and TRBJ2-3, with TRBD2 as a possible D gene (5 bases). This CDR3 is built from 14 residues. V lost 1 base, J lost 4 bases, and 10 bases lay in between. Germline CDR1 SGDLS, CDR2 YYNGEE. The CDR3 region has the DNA TGTGCCAGCAGCGTACGGGCTAGCCCAGATACGCAGTATTTT. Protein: CASSVRASPDTQYF.

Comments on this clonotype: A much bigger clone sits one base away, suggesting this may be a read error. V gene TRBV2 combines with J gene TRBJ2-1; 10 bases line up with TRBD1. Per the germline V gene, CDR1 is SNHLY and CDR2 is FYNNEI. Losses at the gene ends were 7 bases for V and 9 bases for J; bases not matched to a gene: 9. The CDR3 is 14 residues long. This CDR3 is CASTRDRGFGEQFF. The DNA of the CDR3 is TGTGCCAGCACCAGGGACAGGGGATTTGGTGAGCAGTTCTTC.